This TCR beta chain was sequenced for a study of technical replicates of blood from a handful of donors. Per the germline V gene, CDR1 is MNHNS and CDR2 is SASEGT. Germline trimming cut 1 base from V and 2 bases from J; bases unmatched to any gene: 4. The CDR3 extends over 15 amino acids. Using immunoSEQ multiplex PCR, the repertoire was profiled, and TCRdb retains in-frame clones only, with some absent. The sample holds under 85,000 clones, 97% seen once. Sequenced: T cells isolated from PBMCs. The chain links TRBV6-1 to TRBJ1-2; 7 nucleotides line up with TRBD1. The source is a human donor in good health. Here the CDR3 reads CASSEVGTANYGYTF. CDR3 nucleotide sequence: TGTGCCAGCAGTGAAGTAGGGACAGCCAACTATGGCTACACCTTC.